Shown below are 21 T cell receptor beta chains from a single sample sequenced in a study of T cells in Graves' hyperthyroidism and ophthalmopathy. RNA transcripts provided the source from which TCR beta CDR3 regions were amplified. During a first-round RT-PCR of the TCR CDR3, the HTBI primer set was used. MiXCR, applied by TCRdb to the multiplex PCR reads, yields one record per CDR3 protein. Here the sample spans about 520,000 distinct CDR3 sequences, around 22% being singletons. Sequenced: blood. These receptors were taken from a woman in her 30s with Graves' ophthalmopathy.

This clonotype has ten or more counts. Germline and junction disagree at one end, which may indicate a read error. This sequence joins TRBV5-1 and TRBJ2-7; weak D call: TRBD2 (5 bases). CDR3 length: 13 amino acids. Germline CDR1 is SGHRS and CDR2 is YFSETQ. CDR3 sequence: CTSSVGAGYEQYF. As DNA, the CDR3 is TGCACCAGCAGCGTGGGAGCTGGCTACGAGCAGTACTTC.

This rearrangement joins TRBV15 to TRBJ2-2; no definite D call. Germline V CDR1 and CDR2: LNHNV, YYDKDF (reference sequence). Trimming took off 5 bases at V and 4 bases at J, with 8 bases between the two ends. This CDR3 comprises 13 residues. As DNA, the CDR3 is TGTGCCACCAGCCCCTTACCCACCGGGGAGCTGTTTTTT. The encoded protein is CATSPLPTGELFF.

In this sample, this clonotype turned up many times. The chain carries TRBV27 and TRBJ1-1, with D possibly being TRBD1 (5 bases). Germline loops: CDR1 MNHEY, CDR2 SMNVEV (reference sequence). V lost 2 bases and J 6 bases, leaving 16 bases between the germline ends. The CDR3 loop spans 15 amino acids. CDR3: CASSLSWGAMAEAFF. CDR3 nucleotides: TGTGCCAGCAGTTTAAGCTGGGGCGCGATGGCTGAAGCTTTCTTT.

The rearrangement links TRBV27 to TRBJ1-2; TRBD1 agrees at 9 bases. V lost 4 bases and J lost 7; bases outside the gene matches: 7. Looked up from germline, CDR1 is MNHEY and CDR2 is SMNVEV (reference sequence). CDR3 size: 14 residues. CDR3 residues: CASSSGQGSSGYTF. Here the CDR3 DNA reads TGTGCCAGCAGTTCGGGACAGGGAAGTAGTGGCTACACCTTC.

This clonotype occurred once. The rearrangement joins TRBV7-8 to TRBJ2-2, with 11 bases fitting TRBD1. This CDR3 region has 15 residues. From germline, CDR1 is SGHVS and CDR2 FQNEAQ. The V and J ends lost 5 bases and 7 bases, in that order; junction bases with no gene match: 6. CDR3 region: CASSPRTGGIGELFF. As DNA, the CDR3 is TGTGCCAGCAGCCCCAGGACAGGGGGCATCGGGGAGCTGTTTTTT. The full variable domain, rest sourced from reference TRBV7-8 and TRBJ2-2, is GAGVSQSPRYKVAKRGQDVALRCDPISGHVSLFWYQQALGQGPEFLTYFQNEAQLDKSGLPSDRFFAERPEGSVSTLKIQRTQQEDSAVYLCASSPRTGGIGELFFGEGSRLTVL.

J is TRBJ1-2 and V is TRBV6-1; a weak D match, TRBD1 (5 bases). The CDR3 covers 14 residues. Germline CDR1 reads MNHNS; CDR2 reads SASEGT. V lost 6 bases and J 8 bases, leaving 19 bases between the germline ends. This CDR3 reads CASRGASTSYGYTF. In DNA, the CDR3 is TGTGCCAGCAGAGGGGCCAGCACTTCCTACGGCTACACCTTC.

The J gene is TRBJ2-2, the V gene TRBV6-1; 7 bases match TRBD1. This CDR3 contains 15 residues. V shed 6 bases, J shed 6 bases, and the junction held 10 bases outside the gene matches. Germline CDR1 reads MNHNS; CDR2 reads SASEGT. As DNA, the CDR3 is TGTGCCAGCAGAGTACAGGGGTTGAGGGCCGGGGAGCTGTTTTTT. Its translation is CASRVQGLRAGELFF.

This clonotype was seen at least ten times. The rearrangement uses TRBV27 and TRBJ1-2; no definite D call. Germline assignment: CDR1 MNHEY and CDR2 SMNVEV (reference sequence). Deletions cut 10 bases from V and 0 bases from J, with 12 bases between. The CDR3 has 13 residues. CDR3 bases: TGTGCCACCAGGCGACAAACTAACTATGGCTACACCTTC. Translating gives CATRRQTNYGYTF.

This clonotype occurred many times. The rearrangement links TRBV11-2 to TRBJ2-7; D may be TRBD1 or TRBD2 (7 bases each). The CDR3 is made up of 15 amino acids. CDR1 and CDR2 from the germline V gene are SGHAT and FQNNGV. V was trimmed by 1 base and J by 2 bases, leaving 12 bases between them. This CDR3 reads CASSLVPGGAYEQYF. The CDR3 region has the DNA TGTGCCAGCAGCTTAGTCCCAGGGGGGGCCTACGAGCAGTACTTC.

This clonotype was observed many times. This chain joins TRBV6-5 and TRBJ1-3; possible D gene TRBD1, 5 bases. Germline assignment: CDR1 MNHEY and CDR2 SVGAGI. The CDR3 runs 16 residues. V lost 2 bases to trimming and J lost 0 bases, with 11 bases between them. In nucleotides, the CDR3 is TGTGCCAGCAGTTACCAAGGACAAACCTCTGGAAACACCATATATTTT. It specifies CASSYQGQTSGNTIYF.

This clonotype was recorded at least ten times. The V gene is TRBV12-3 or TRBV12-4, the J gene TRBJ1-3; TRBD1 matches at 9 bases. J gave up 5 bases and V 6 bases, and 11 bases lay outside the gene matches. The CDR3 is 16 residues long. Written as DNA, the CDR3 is TGTGCCAGCAGGCCGACAGGGGGTAAAGGAAGAAACACCATATATTTT. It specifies CASRPTGGKGRNTIYF.

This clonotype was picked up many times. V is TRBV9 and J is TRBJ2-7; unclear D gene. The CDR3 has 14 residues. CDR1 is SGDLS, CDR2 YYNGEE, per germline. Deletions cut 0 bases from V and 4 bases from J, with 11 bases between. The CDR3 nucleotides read TGTGCCAGCAGCGTAGGGGTTCAAGGTTACGAGCAGTACTTC. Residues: CASSVGVQGYEQYF.

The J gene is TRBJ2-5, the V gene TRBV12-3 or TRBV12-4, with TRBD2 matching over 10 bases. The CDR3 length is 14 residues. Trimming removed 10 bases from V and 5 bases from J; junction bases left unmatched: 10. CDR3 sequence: CATSQREGRETQYF. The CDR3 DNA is TGTGCCACCTCTCAGCGGGAGGGCCGGGAGACCCAGTACTTC.

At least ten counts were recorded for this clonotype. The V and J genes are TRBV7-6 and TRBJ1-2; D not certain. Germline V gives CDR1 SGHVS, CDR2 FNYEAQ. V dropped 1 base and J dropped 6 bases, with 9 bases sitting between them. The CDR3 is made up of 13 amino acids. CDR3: CASSLDGNHGYTF. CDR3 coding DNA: TGTGCCAGCAGCTTAGACGGGAACCATGGCTACACCTTC.

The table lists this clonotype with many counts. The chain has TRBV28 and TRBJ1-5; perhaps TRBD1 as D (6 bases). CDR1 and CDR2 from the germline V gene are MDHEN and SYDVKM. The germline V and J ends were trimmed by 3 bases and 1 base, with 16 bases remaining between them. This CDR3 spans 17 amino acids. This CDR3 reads CASSLFRGASSNQPQHF. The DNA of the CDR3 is TGTGCCAGCAGTTTGTTTCGGGGGGCGTCAAGCAATCAGCCCCAGCATTTT.

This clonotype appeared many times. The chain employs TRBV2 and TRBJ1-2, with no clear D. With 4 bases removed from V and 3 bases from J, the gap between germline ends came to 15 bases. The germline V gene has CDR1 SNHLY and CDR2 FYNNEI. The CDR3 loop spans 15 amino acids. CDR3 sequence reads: CASSGRVYFDYGYTF. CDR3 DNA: TGTGCCAGCAGTGGACGGGTTTATTTCGACTATGGCTACACCTTC.

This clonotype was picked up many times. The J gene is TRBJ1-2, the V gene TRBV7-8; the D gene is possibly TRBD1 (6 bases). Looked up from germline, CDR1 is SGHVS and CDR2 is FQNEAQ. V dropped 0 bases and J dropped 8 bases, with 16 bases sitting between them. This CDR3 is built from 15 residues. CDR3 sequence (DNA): TGTGCCAGCAGCTTAGCACCCGTGGGACACCAGGGCTACACCTTC. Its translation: CASSLAPVGHQGYTF.

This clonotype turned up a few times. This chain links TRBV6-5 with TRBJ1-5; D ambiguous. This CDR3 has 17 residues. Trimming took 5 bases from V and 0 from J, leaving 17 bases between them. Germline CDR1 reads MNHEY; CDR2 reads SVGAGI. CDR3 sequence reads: CASSVLRTPYSNQPQHF. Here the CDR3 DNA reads TGTGCCAGCAGTGTACTGAGAACACCATATAGCAATCAGCCCCAGCATTTT.

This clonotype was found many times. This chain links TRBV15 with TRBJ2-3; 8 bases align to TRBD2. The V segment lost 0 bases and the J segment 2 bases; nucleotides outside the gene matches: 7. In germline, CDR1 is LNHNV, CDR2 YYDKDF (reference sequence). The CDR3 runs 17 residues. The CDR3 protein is CATSRDLGLATTDTQYF. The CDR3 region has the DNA TGTGCCACCAGCAGAGATTTAGGACTAGCCACCACAGATACGCAGTATTTT.

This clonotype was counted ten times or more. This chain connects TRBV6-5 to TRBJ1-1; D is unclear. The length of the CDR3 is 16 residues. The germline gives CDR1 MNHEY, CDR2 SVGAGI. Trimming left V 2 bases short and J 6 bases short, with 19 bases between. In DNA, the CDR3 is TGTGCCAGCAGTTACCTTCGAGGGTCCCAGCGCCCTGAAGCTTTCTTT. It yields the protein CASSYLRGSQRPEAFF.

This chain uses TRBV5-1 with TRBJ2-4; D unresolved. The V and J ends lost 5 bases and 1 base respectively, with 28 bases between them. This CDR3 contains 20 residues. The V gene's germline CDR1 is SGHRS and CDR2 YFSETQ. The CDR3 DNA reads TGCGCCAGCAGTCGCGCCGATCTTGCCCGACGGCGAGAGGCCAAAAACATTCAGTACTTC. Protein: CASSRADLARRREAKNIQYF.